The clone carrying this T cell receptor beta chain occurred many times. Its antigen remains unidentified. This entry is derived from a study of Graves' ophthalmopathy and Graves' hyperthyroidism. Whole-study results and caveats: Ophthalmopathy was separated from stable hyperthyroidism by a 13-signature model with around 88% sensitivity and over 70% specificity.

V was clipped by 2 bases and J by 9 bases, with 11 bases between them. The CDR3 runs to 13 residues. Germline V CDR1 and CDR2: SNHLY, FYNNEI. The authors enrolled newly diagnosed hyperthyroidism patients aged 18 to 65 with under 2 months' duration. In this cohort, patients with other autoimmune diseases, uncontrolled infections, pregnancy or lactation were excluded. Orbital computed tomography, together with clinical symptoms, serum thyroxine, TRAb and thyroid ultrasound, was used for diagnosis. Amplification targeted the TCR beta CDR3 regions, with RNA transcripts as the source material. HTBI-primed RT-PCR formed the first round, and a multiplex PCR formed the second. One entry per CDR3 protein results from TCRdb running MiXCR on the multiplex PCR reads. The data contain around 400,000 distinct CDR3 sequences, around 21% of them singletons.

The source of this sequence is a woman aged 18-30 years with stable Graves' hyperthyroidism. The chain joins TRBV2 to TRBJ1-5; D uncertain. The sequencing input was peripheral blood. CDR3 region: CASSERESTPQHF. In DNA form, the CDR3 reads TGTGCCAGCAGTGAACGGGAGTCAACGCCCCAGCATTTT.